This T cell receptor (beta chain) was observed in a study of T-cell reconstitution after alpha-beta-depleted transplantation in children. Study findings and constraints: T cells produced anew were the main source of T-cell counts and diversity one year after transplant. Some patients' high day-60 TCRbeta diversity was attributed to recipient cells surviving conditioning. Reportedly, alpha-beta T cells present about two months post-transplant originated from several hundred expanded clones of graft origin.

In its sample, this clonotype was seen a few times. Its cognate antigen is unknown. Unique molecular identifiers were used in preparing the TCRbeta library. A single record per CDR3 protein comes from TCRdb applying MiXCR to the PCR reads. The table records about 300,000 distinct CDR3 sequences, approximately 7.3% of them present only once. Sequenced here: peripheral blood, sampled 360 days after TCRalphabeta/CD19-depleted stem cell transplant. This TCR was recovered from a female patient aged 2-9 years who had a stem cell transplant for Fanconi anemia, so the T cells may come from the graft donor.

The DNA for the CDR3 is TGTGCCATCAGTCCCCGGATTACTAATGTTAACACCATATATTTT. Its protein product is CAISPRITNVNTIYF. The chain links TRBV10-3 to TRBJ1-3; the D is unclear. The CDR3 has 15 residues. V shed 5 bases and J shed 7 bases, with 18 bases lying between them. The germline V gene encodes CDR1 ENHRY and CDR2 SYGVKD.